This TCR beta chain was identified during a study of OX40 agonist ivuxolimab in advanced cancers. The CDR3 has 13 amino acids. Germline V gene lookup returns CDR1 SGDLS and CDR2 YYNGEE. The germline V and J ends were trimmed by 3 bases and 0 bases, with 6 bases remaining between them. Repertoires were generated with immunoSEQ multiplex PCR, while TCRdb's copy carries only in-frame clones and drops some. The repertoire consists of about 83,000 clones, with 75% to 95% occurring once and the leading ten covering roughly 8.4%. The chain uses TRBV9 and TRBJ1-1, with D hard to call. The sequencing here drew on CD4+ or CD8+ T cells sorted from blood, taken in a trial of the OX40 agonist ivuxolimab. The sequence was collected from an adult with an advanced solid tumor such as melanoma, head and neck, liver or kidney cancer. DNA for the CDR3: TGTGCCAGCAGCGGCCGGATGAACACTGAAGCTTTCTTT. It codes for CASSGRMNTEAFF.